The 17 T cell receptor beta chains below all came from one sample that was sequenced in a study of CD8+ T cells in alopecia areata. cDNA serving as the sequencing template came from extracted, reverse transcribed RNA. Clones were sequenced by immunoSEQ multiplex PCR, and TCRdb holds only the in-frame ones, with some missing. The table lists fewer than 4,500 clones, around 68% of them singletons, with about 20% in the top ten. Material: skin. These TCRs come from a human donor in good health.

The CDR3 loop reads CASSIGPTRVTGELFF. DNA for the CDR3: TGTGCCAGTAGTATTGGGCCAACACGTGTCACCGGGGAGCTGTTTTTT. The chain has TRBV19 and TRBJ2-2; D not certain. There are 16 residues in the CDR3. CDR1 is LNHDA, CDR2 SQIVND, per germline (reference sequence). V was cut by 3 bases and J by 4 bases, with 15 bases left in between. The full variable domain, rest sourced from reference TRBV19 and TRBJ2-2, is DGGITQSPKYLFRKEGQNVTLSCEQNLNHDAMYWYRQDPGQGLRLIYYSQIVNDFQKGDIAEGYSVSREKKESFPLTVTSAQKNPTAFYLCASSIGPTRVTGELFFGEGSRLTVL.

The CDR3 loop is CASSSQTGSYEQYF. In nucleotides, the CDR3 is TGTGCCAGCAGCTCCCAGACAGGCTCCTACGAGCAGTACTTC. V gene TRBV7-2 combines with J gene TRBJ2-5; weak D call: TRBD1 (6 bases). The J call may be faulty, since TRBJ2-7 better matches the DNA end. The CDR3 is 14 residues long. The germline V gene has CDR1 SGHTA and CDR2 FQGNSA.

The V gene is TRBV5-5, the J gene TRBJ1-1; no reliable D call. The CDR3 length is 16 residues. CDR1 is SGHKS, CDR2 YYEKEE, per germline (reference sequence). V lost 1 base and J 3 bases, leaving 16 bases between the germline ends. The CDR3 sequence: CASSLRVLLRDTEAFF. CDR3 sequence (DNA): TGTGCCAGCAGCTTGAGGGTCCTCTTGAGGGACACTGAAGCTTTCTTT.

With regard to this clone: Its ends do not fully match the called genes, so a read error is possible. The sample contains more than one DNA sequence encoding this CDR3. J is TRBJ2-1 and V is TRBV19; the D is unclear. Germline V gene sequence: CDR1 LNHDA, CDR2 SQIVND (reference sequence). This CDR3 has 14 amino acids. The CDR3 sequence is CASRTTSRKNEQFF. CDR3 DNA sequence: TGTGCTAGTAGAACTACGTCAAGGAAAAATGAGCAGTTCTTC. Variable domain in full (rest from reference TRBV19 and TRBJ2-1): DGGITQSPKYLFRKEGQNVTLSCEQNLNHDAMYWYRQDPGQGLRLIYYSQIVNDFQKGDIAEGYSVSREKKESFPLTVTSAQKNPTAFYLCASRTTSRKNEQFFGPGTRLTVL.

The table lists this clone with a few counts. DNA of the CDR3: TGTGCCAGCAGCACCAAAACGGGACTTATCAATGAGCAGTTCTTC. This sequence encodes CASSTKTGLINEQFF. The chain joins TRBV7-3 to TRBJ2-1, with D possibly TRBD2 on 6 matching bases. CDR3 size: 15 residues. V gave up 5 bases and J gave up 6 bases, with 17 bases separating them. Germline CDR1 SGHTA, CDR2 FQGTGA.

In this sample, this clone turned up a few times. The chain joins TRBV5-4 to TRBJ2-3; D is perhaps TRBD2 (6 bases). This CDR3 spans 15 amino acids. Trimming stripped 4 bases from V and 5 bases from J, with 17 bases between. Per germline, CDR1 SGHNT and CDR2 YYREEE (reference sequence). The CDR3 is CASSLRLDGRDTQYF. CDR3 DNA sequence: TGTGCCAGCAGCCTACGACTAGACGGTAGAGATACGCAGTATTTT.

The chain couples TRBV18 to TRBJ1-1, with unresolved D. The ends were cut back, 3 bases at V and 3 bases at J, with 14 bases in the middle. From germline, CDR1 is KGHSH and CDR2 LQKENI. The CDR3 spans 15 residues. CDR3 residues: CASSPLDLRDTEAFF. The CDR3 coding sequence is TGTGCCAGCTCACCTCTGGACCTAAGAGACACTGAAGCTTTCTTT.

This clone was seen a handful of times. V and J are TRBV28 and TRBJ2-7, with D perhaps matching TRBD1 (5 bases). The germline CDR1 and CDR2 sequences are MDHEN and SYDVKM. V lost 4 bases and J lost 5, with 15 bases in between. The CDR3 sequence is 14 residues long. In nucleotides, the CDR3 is TGTGCCAGCAGTTCTTTCCAGGGCTTCGACGAGCAGTACTTC. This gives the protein CASSSFQGFDEQYF.

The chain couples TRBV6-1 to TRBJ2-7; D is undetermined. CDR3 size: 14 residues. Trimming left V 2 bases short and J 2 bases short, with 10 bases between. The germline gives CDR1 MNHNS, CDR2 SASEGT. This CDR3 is CASSEKLGPYEQYF. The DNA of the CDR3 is TGTGCCAGCAGTGAAAAACTCGGACCCTACGAGCAGTACTTC.

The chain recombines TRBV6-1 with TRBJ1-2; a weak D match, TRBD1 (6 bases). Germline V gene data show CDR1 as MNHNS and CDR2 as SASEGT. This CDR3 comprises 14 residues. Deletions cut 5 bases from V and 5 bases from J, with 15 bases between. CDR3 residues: CASSLGGAEYGYTF. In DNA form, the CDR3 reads TGTGCCAGCAGTCTGGGGGGGGCGGAATATGGCTACACCTTC.

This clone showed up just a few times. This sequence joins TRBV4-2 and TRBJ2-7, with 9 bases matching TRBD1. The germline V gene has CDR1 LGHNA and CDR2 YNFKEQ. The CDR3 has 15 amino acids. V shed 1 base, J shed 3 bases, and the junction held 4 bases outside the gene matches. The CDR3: CASSQAETGGYEQYF. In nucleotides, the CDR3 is TGTGCCAGCAGCCAAGCGGAGACAGGGGGCTACGAGCAGTACTTC.

CDR3 residues: CASSTMGQEQPQHF. In DNA form, the CDR3 reads TGTGCCAGCAGCACCATGGGGCAGGAGCAGCCCCAGCATTTT. V usage is TRBV7-9 and J usage is TRBJ1-5, with a possible D match to TRBD1 (5 bases). The germline V and J ends were trimmed by 5 bases and 7 bases, with 15 bases remaining between them. The CDR3 is 14 residues long. CDR1 SEHNR and CDR2 FQNEAQ come from the germline V gene (reference sequence).

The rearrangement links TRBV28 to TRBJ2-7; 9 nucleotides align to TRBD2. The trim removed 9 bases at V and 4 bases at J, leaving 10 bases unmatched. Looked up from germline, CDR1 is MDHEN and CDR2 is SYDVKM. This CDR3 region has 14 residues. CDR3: CASWESGRNYEQYF. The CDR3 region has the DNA TGTGCCAGTTGGGAGAGCGGGAGGAATTACGAGCAGTACTTC.

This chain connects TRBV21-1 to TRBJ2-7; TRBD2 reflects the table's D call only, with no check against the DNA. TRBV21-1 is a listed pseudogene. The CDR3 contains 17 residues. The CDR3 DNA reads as TGTGCCAGCAGCACCAGACAGCGGGGTCGGAGCTCCTACGAGCAGTACTTC. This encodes CASSTRQRGRSSYEQYF.

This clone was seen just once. This CDR3 reads CASSLGGAGGLSYEQYF. The CDR3 region has the DNA TGTGCCAGCAGCTTAGGCGGGGCAGGCGGCCTTTCCTACGAGCAGTACTTC. This chain joins TRBV7-9 and TRBJ2-7, with D tentatively TRBD2 (6 bases). Per the germline V gene, CDR1 is SEHNR and CDR2 is FQNEAQ (reference sequence). The CDR3 runs 17 residues. V lost 1 base and J 1 base, leaving 17 bases between the germline ends.

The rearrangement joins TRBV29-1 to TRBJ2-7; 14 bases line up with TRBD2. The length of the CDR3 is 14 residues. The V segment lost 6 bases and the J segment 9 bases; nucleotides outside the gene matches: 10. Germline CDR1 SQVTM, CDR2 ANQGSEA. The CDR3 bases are TGCAGCGTAGGGACTAGCGGGAGTATGGGAGGGCAGTACTTC. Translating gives CSVGTSGSMGGQYF.

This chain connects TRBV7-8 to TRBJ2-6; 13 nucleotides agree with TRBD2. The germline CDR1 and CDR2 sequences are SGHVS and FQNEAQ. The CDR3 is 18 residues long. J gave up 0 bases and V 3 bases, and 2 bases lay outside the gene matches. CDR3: CASSFWTSGSSGANVLTF. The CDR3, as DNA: TGTGCCAGCAGCTTTTGGACTAGCGGGAGCTCTGGGGCCAACGTCCTGACTTTC.